This is a list of T cell receptor beta chains from one sample in a study of blood T cells in healthy people across ages. TCRdb reanalysed the 5' RACE reads using MiXCR and keeps one entry per CDR3 protein. Of about 2 million distinct CDR3 sequences in the sample, around half were seen once. Sample: blood. All receptors come from a woman aged 35 to 49 in good health. The conserved cysteine and the conserved F or W are not part of the CDR3 here.

v_call cdr3_aa
TRBV4-3 ASSRLGLEGDTQY
TRBV2 ASSAAGDSPLH
TRBV11-2 ASSSSGFQETQY
TRBV27 ASSFENTQY
TRBV11-2 ASSLERGFTDTQY
TRBV6-5 ASSYAGGFYGYT
TRBV20-1 SARGGGAKNIQY
TRBV4-1 ASSQDQRVQETQY
TRBV3-1 ASSQEGLDHNEQF
TRBV7-9 ASTRTVSRETQY
TRBV20-1 SARMPGVEGETQY
TRBV27 ASTHLRETGTGLDEQY
TRBV7-9 ASSLAGTSGGIEQF
TRBV6-2/TRBV6-3 ASSQRTRTDTQY
TRBV6-6 ASSPDRVFQPQH
TRBV20-1 SASLHSGGQETQY
TRBV20-1 SAHHRWGSYNEQF
TRBV28 ASSFRRDRGRGGYT
TRBV27 ASSFSLAGGYEQY
TRBV6-6 TSSRGVEQY
TRBV20-1 SARGLGRARTPNEQF
TRBV20-1 SARKGGKVEAF
TRBV7-2 ASRAGHRTDTQY
TRBV6-2/TRBV6-3 ASSWGQGLYSPLH
TRBV20-1 SARDLSGASGANVLT
TRBV20-1 SARDLAQGYEQY
TRBV7-9 ASSRTDRVNGYT
TRBV12-3/TRBV12-4 ASSQTPNEQF
TRBV20-1 SAIRDSRNYGYT
TRBV7-2 ASTKGGTYNEQF
TRBV20-1 SGSRNSNQPQH
TRBV10-3 AISEGDRVNEQF
TRBV27 ASSSPGGQNNEQF
TRBV15 ATSRALLAGGTYGTDTQY
TRBV20-1 SANEEGTVIYEQY
TRBV29-1 RDNRGHYNEQF
TRBV27 ASSLGSTGRETQY
TRBV13 ASSLGASETQY
TRBV28 ASSSARSLNTEAF
TRBV15 ATSRDVGPQETQY
TRBV28 ASSLLGGGGANVLT
TRBV9 ASSVAVAGEDLETQY
TRBV3-1 ASSRSGGSQGYT
TRBV12-3/TRBV12-4 ASSLFGGYT
TRBV3-1 ASSSGLAKQY
TRBV6-5 ASSPQAGQGNYEQY
TRBV6-8 ASSYSPEAPYEQY
TRBV10-3 AISQGMTREQY
TRBV6-5 ASSYTRGQATTLTLH
TRBV10-2 ASRASGAEEQY
TRBV9 ASSVDLGRAGGSDTQY
TRBV5-4 ASSLRAPKTGELF
TRBV19 ASTRYTGTGYNEQF
TRBV28 ASSVHRESNEQF
TRBV2 ASRKTGDRTDTQY
TRBV4-1 ASSQDRRGSEQF
TRBV20-1 SASLRGRYNEQF
TRBV27 ASSPRRAAGYI
TRBV20-1 SAPDGAIPTDTQY